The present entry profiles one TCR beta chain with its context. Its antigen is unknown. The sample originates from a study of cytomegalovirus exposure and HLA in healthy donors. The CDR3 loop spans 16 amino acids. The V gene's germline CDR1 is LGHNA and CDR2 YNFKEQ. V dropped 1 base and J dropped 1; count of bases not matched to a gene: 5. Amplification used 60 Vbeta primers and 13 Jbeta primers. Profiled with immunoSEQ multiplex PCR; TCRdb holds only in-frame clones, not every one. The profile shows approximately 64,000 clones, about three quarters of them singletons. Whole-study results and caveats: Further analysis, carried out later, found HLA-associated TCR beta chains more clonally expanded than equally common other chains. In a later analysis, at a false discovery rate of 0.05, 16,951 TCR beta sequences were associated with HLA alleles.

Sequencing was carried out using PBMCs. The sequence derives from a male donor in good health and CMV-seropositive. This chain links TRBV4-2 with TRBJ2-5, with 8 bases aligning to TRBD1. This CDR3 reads CASSQGTGTAQETQYF. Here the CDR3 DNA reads TGTGCCAGCAGCCAAGGGACAGGGACGGCCCAAGAGACCCAGTACTTC.